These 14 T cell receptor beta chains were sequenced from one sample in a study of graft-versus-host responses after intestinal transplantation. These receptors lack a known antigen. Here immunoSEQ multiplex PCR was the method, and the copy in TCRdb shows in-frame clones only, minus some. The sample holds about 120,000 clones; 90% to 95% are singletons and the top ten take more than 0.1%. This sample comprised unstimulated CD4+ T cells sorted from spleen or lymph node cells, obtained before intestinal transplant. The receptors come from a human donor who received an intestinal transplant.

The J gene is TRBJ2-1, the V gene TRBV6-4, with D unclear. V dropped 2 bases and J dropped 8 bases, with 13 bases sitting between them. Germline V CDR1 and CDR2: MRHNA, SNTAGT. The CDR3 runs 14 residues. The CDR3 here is CASSDGYYSDEQFF. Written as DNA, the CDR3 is TGTGCCAGCAGTGACGGATATTATTCCGATGAGCAGTTCTTC.

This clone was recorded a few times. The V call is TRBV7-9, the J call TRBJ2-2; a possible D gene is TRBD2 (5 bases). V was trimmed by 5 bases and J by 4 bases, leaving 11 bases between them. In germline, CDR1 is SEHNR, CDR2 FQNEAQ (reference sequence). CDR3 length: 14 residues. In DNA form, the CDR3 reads TGTGCCAGCAGCCCGAGGAGGAGCACCGGGGAGCTGTTTTTT. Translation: CASSPRRSTGELFF.

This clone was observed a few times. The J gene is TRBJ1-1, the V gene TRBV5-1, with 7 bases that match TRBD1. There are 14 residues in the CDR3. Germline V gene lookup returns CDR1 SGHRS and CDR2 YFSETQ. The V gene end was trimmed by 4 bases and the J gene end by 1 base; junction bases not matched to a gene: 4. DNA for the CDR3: TGCGCCAGCAGCATACAGGGGCAGAACACTGAAGCTTTCTTT. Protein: CASSIQGQNTEAFF.

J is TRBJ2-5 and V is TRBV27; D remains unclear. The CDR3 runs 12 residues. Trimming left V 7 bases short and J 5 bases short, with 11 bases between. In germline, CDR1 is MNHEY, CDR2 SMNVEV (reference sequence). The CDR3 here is CASTRFGETQYF. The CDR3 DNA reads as TGTGCCAGCACTAGGTTTGGGGAGACCCAGTACTTC.

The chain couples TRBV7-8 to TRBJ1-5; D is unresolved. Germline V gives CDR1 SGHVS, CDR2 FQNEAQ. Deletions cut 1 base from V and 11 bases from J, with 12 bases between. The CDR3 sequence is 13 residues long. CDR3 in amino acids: CASSLDFAATQHF. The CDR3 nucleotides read TGTGCCAGCAGCTTAGATTTTGCCGCTACCCAGCATTTT.

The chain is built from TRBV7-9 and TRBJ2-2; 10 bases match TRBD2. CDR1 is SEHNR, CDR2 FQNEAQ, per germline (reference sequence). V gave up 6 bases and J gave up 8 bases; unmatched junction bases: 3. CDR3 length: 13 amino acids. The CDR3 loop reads CASSTGLAGELFF. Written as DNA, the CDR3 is TGTGCCAGCAGTACGGGACTAGCGGGGGAGCTGTTTTTT.

The CDR3 DNA is TGTGCCTCAGGACCAGGACCCCCTAATCAGCCCCAGCATTTT. Its translation is CASGPGPPNQPQHF. V usage is TRBV6-5 and J usage is TRBJ1-5; no clear D gene. CDR3 length: 14 amino acids. The ends were cut back, 11 bases at V and 4 bases at J, with 18 bases in the middle. Germline assignment: CDR1 MNHEY and CDR2 SVGAGI.

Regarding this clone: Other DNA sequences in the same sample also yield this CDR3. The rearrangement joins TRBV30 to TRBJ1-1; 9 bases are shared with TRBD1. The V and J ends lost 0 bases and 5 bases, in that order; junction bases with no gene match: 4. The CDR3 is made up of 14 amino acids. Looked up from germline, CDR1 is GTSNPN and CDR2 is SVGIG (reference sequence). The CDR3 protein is CAWSVQGAITEAFF. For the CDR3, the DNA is TGTGCCTGGAGTGTACAGGGGGCGATTACTGAAGCTTTCTTT.

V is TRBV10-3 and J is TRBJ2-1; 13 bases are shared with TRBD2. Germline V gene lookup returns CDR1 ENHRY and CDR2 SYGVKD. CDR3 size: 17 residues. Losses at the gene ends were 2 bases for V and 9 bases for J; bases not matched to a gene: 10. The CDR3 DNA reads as TGTGCCATCAGTGAGGGCCTGGGGACTAGCGGGGTCGGTGAGCAGTTCTTC. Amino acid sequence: CAISEGLGTSGVGEQFF.

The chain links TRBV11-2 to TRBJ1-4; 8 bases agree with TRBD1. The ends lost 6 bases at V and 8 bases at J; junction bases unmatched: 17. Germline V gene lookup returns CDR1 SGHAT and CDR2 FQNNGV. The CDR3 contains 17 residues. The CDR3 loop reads CASSLPGQAPLGEKLFF. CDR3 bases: TGTGCCAGCAGTTTACCGGGACAGGCGCCCCTGGGCGAAAAACTGTTTTTT.

CDR3 protein: CASSLRLAVPYEQYF. The DNA for the CDR3 is TGTGCCAGCAGTTTACGACTAGCGGTTCCCTACGAGCAGTACTTC. The rearrangement links TRBV27 to TRBJ2-7; TRBD2 aligns across 9 bases. The V and J ends lost 2 bases and 2 bases, in that order; junction bases with no gene match: 4. This CDR3 spans 15 amino acids. Germline values: CDR1 MNHEY, CDR2 SMNVEV (reference sequence).

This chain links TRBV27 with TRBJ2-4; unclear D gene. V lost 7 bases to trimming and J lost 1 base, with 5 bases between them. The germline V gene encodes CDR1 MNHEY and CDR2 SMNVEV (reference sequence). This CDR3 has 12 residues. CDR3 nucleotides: TGTGCCAGCACCGGCGCCAAAAACATTCAGTACTTC. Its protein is CASTGAKNIQYF.

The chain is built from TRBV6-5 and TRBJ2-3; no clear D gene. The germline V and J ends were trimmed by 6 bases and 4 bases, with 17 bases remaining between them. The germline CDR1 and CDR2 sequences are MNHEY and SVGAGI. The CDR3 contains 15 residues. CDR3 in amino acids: CASSFSTISPDTQYF. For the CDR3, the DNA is TGTGCCAGCAGCTTTTCGACAATCTCCCCAGATACGCAGTATTTT.

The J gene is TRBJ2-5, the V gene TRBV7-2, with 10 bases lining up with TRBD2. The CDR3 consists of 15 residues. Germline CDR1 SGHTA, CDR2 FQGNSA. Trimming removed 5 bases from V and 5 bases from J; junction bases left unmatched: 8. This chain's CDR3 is CASSPPISGRETQYF. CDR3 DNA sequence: TGTGCCAGCAGCCCCCCAATTAGCGGGAGGGAGACCCAGTACTTC.